One sample yielded the 21 T cell receptor beta chains listed below, sequenced in a study of beta chain features in type 1 diabetes. These receptors are not linked to any known antigen. Whole-study findings and limits: Type 1 diabetes patients had moderately but significantly shorter TCRB CDR3s in all four CD4+ subsets.

The whole isolated RNA underwent reverse transcription, so sequencing captured expressed TCRB transcripts. The protocol was immunoSEQ multiplex PCR, while the TCRdb copy is restricted to in-frame clones and leaves out a portion. The table shows approximately 250,000 clones, with roughly a tenth occurring only once. The sample was naive CD4+ T cells from blood. These receptors all stem from a man aged 30-40 years with type 1 diabetes.

The chain uses TRBV29-1 and TRBJ1-2; 7 nucleotides line up with TRBD1. The germline V gene encodes CDR1 SQVTM and CDR2 ANQGSEA. The CDR3 totals 14 residues. V shed 3 bases, J shed 6 bases, and the junction held 10 bases outside the gene matches. The CDR3 region has the DNA TGCAGCGTTGAGAGACAGGGCCATCCCCATGGCTACACCTTC. Its protein is CSVERQGHPHGYTF.

Only a few counts were recorded for this clone. The chain links TRBV5-1 to TRBJ2-3; TRBD2 agrees at 7 bases. The CDR3 is made up of 15 amino acids. V was clipped by 4 bases and J by 6 bases; unmatched bases: 11. Germline CDR1 SGHRS, CDR2 YFSETQ. This CDR3 is CASSRGLPPQDTQYF. In DNA, the CDR3 is TGCGCCAGCAGCCGGGGACTACCCCCACAGGATACGCAGTATTTT.

V is TRBV7-6 and J is TRBJ2-3; TRBD2 might be the D (5 bases). Germline V gene lookup returns CDR1 SGHVS and CDR2 FNYEAQ. The CDR3 covers 13 residues. V was clipped by 6 bases and J by 4 bases, with 11 bases between them. This chain's CDR3 is CASRALGSDTQYF. The CDR3 region has the DNA TGTGCCAGCAGAGCACTAGGGTCAGATACGCAGTATTTT.

A note on this clone: The same CDR3 can be traced to other DNA sequences in this sample. This chain links TRBV29-1 with TRBJ1-1; no clear D gene. V was trimmed by 6 bases and J by 2 bases, leaving 7 bases between them. Germline values: CDR1 SQVTM, CDR2 ANQGSEA. The CDR3 is 11 residues long. Here the CDR3 reads CSVRGNTEAFF. Here the CDR3 DNA reads TGCAGCGTCCGAGGCAACACTGAAGCTTTCTTT.

The chain has TRBV7-8 and TRBJ2-3; TRBD1 might be the D (5 bases). V was trimmed by 0 bases and J by 4 bases, leaving 8 bases between them. CDR1 SGHVS and CDR2 FQNEAQ come from the germline V gene. The CDR3 covers 14 residues. The CDR3 bases are TGTGCCAGCAGCTTAGCAGGGGATGCAGATACGCAGTATTTT. It encodes CASSLAGDADTQYF.

This clone was counted between two and nine times. The chain links TRBV6-5 to TRBJ2-7; weak D call: TRBD2 (5 bases). From germline, CDR1 is MNHEY and CDR2 SVGAGI. CDR3 length: 13 amino acids. Trimming took 3 bases from V and 5 from J, leaving 11 bases between them. CDR3 sequence reads: CASSYDRGHEQYF. The CDR3 nucleotides read TGTGCCAGCAGTTATGATCGGGGTCACGAGCAGTACTTC.

This clone showed up just a few times. The chain links TRBV4-2 to TRBJ2-1, with TRBD2 matching 8 bases. Per the germline V gene, CDR1 is LGHNA and CDR2 is YNFKEQ. V dropped 2 bases and J dropped 6; count of bases not matched to a gene: 9. The CDR3 is made up of 16 amino acids. The CDR3 is CASSQSGGRGINEQFF. In DNA form, the CDR3 reads TGTGCCAGCAGCCAAAGCGGGGGCAGGGGTATCAATGAGCAGTTCTTC.

The rearrangement links TRBV5-1 to TRBJ1-1; TRBD1 is a possible D gene (5 bases). V was pared by 2 bases and J by 0 bases, with 8 bases between. The CDR3 spans 14 residues. Germline V lookup: CDR1 SGHRS, CDR2 YFSETQ. CDR3 amino acids: CASSFGGMNTEAFF. The DNA of the CDR3 is TGCGCCAGCAGCTTTGGGGGGATGAACACTGAAGCTTTCTTT.

This clone was observed a handful of times. V gene TRBV5-1 combines with J gene TRBJ1-1, with D perhaps TRBD1 (5 bases). Germline V gives CDR1 SGHRS, CDR2 YFSETQ. CDR3 size: 14 residues. V shed 7 bases and J shed 0 bases, with 13 bases lying between them. The CDR3 nucleotides read TGCGCCAGCGGGGCTGGCATCATGAACACTGAAGCTTTCTTT. Its protein is CASGAGIMNTEAFF.

This clone turned up a few times. The chain combines TRBV6-5 with TRBJ1-6, with D possibly TRBD1 on 5 matching bases. The CDR3 is 15 residues long. Germline V lookup: CDR1 MNHEY, CDR2 SVGAGI. Deletions cut 0 bases from V and 10 bases from J, with 13 bases between. The CDR3 sequence: CASSYSGREGSPLHF. The DNA for the CDR3 is TGTGCCAGCAGTTACTCCGGCAGGGAAGGGTCACCCCTCCACTTT.

The chain couples TRBV29-1 to TRBJ1-4; possible D gene TRBD1, 6 bases. V lost 7 bases and J lost 6, with 15 bases in between. The V gene's germline CDR1 is SQVTM and CDR2 ANQGSEA. The CDR3 has 13 amino acids. CDR3 in DNA: TGCAGCGCAATAGGGGGTATCGATGAAAAACTGTTTTTT. As protein: CSAIGGIDEKLFF.

This chain connects TRBV2 to TRBJ1-1, with 7 positions matching TRBD1. Germline CDR1 and CDR2: SNHLY and FYNNEI. The length of the CDR3 is 13 residues. Trimming at V came to 9 bases and at J to 1 base, leaving 5 bases not matched to a gene. The CDR3 loop reads CASIDRANTEAFF. CDR3 bases: TGTGCCAGTATTGACAGGGCGAACACTGAAGCTTTCTTT. Full variable domain (outside the CDR3, taken from reference TRBV2 and TRBJ1-1): EPEVTQTPSHQVTQMGQEVILRCVPISNHLYFYWYRQILGQKVEFLVSFYNNEISEKSEIFDDQFSVERPDGSNFTLKIRSTKLEDSAMYFCASIDRANTEAFFGQGTRLTVV.

This clone was counted a few times. The chain employs TRBV25-1 and TRBJ2-3; 10 positions match TRBD2. The CDR3 has 13 amino acids. CDR1 is MGHDK and CDR2 is SYGVNS in the germline V gene. The CDR3 sequence: CASIAGGRDTQYF. The CDR3 coding sequence is TGTGCATCGATAGCGGGGGGCAGGGATACGCAGTATTTT.

The rearrangement uses TRBV5-1 and TRBJ2-2; tentatively, D is TRBD2 (5 bases). Trimming removed 4 bases from V and 7 bases from J, with 17 bases in between. CDR1 and CDR2 from the germline V gene are SGHRS and YFSETQ. The CDR3 runs 15 residues. The CDR3 protein is CASSPGIERGGELFF. CDR3 bases: TGCGCCAGCAGCCCCGGGATTGAGCGAGGCGGGGAGCTGTTTTTT.

The genes are TRBV19 and TRBJ2-5, with 11 bases that match TRBD2. The trim removed 1 base at V and 4 bases at J, leaving 8 bases unmatched. CDR1 and CDR2 from the germline V gene are LNHDA and SQIVND (reference sequence). The CDR3 covers 17 residues. The CDR3 DNA reads TGTGCCAGTAGTATAGGAGGTAGCGGGGGGGCTGGAGAGACCCAGTACTTC. Translated, it gives CASSIGGSGGAGETQYF.

This chain connects TRBV11-2 to TRBJ2-7, with 8 bases fitting TRBD2. This CDR3 has 18 amino acids. J lost 6 bases, V lost 2 bases, and 18 bases had no gene match. Looked up from germline, CDR1 is SGHAT and CDR2 is FQNNGV. The CDR3 protein is CASSLSPYLGLALSEQYF. CDR3 nucleotide sequence: TGTGCCAGCAGCTTAAGTCCTTACCTCGGACTAGCCCTCTCCGAGCAGTACTTC. Variable domain in full (rest from reference TRBV11-2 and TRBJ2-7): EAGVAQSPRYKIIEKRQSVAFWCNPISGHATLYWYQQILGQGPKLLIQFQNNGVVDDSQLPKDRFSAERLKGVDSTLKIQPAKLEDSAVYLCASSLSPYLGLALSEQYFGPGTRLTVT.

The gene calls are TRBV5-1 and TRBJ2-5; D not resolved. Germline V gene data show CDR1 as SGHRS and CDR2 as YFSETQ. V was pared by 4 bases and J by 4 bases, with 11 bases between. This CDR3 contains 13 residues. The CDR3 nucleotides are TGCGCCAGCAGCCCCGCGAGAGGAGAGACCCAGTACTTC. Translated: CASSPARGETQYF.

This clone has a handful of counts. V gene TRBV15 combines with J gene TRBJ1-6, with D tentatively TRBD1 (6 bases). The CDR3 is made up of 16 amino acids. Germline CDR1 LNHNV, CDR2 YYDKDF (reference sequence). V was trimmed by 5 bases and J by 8 bases, leaving 19 bases between them. CDR3 protein: CATSLSIQGVDSPLHF. The CDR3 DNA follows: TGTGCCACCAGCCTCTCTATACAGGGCGTAGATTCACCCCTCCACTTT. Full variable domain (remainder filled in from reference TRBV15 and TRBJ1-6): DAMVIQNPRYQVTQFGKPVTLSCSQTLNHNVMYWYQQKSSQAPKLLFHYYDKDFNNEADTPDNFQSRRPNTSFCFLDIRSPGLGDTAMYLCATSLSIQGVDSPLHFGNGTRLTVT.

This chain uses TRBV5-6 with TRBJ2-5; maybe TRBD2 (6 bases). Germline V lookup: CDR1 SGHDT, CDR2 YYEEEE. This CDR3 region has 13 residues. The ends were cut back, 3 bases at V and 6 bases at J, with 12 bases in the middle. The DNA of the CDR3 is TGTGCCAGCAGCTCGGGACTTCTTCAGACCCAGTACTTC. As protein: CASSSGLLQTQYF.

The chain is built from TRBV7-9 and TRBJ2-7; possible D gene TRBD1, 5 bases. V dropped 5 bases and J dropped 5 bases, with 13 bases sitting between them. Germline V lookup: CDR1 SEHNR, CDR2 FQNEAQ (reference sequence). The CDR3 is 13 amino acids. CDR3 region: CASSLQGINEQYF. CDR3 nucleotides: TGTGCCAGCAGCCTCCAGGGTATTAACGAGCAGTACTTC. Combining the CDR3 with reference TRBV7-9 and TRBJ2-7 gives the whole variable domain DTGVSQNPRHKITKRGQNVTFRCDPISEHNRLYWYRQTLGQGPEFLTYFQNEAQLEKSRLLSDRFSAERPKGSFSTLEIQRTEQGDSAMYLCASSLQGINEQYFGPGTRLTVT.

The chain combines TRBV30 with TRBJ1-1; 9 nucleotides align to TRBD1. The CDR3 loop spans 13 amino acids. V lost 2 bases, J lost 4 bases, and 2 bases stayed unmatched. Germline V lookup: CDR1 GTSNPN, CDR2 SVGIG (reference sequence). CDR3 residues: CAWSRTGVTEAFF. The DNA for the CDR3 is TGTGCCTGGAGTAGGACAGGGGTCACTGAAGCTTTCTTT.